This T cell receptor (beta chain) was recorded in a study of shared clonotypes between healthy human individuals. Data came from immunoSEQ multiplex PCR; TCRdb stores just in-frame clones and leaves some out. The repertoire holds some 2 million clones, with over 85% as singletons. V gave up 6 bases and J gave up 5 bases; unmatched junction bases: 4. There are 13 residues in the CDR3. CDR1 and CDR2 (germline): MNHNS, SASEGT. This clonotype was obtained from a man younger than 35 in good health. Material for sequencing was naive CD4+ T cells sorted from blood. Subset described: CD45RA+ positively selected. The genes are TRBV6-1 and TRBJ2-7; 10 bases are a match to TRBD1. CDR3 DNA: TGTGCCAGCAGCGGACAGGGGGTAGACGAGCAGTACTTC. Amino acids: CASSGQGVDEQYF.